This T cell receptor beta chain was identified in a study of circulating CD8 cells and anti-PD-1 response in melanoma. Germline V gives CDR1 LNHDA, CDR2 SQIVND (reference sequence). Trimming at V came to 3 bases and at J to 3 bases, leaving 4 bases not matched to a gene. This CDR3 comprises 14 residues. General study findings and limits: Diversity ranked highest in DNEG and lowest in TIGIT subsets.

This clonotype ranks as medium-sized. Its antigen is unidentified. From live CD3+CD8+TCRalphabeta+ cells, four PD-1 and/or TIGIT subsets were sorted. TCR libraries were prepared from around 15 ng of total RNA with the QIAseq Immune Repertoire TCR panel. TCRdb used MiXCR to reprocess the reads, holding one entry per CDR3 protein. The table includes roughly 680 distinct CDR3 sequences, 7% detected once. This TCR was recovered from a human donor with melanoma. The chain carries TRBV19 and TRBJ2-7, with 8 positions matching TRBD1. The sequencing used CD8+ T cells from PBMCs, collected at baseline or after one month of anti-PD-1 therapy (not recorded which). CDR3 sequence: CASSISGGLYEQYF. DNA of the CDR3: TGTGCCAGTAGTATTTCAGGGGGCCTCTACGAGCAGTACTTC.